This T cell receptor (beta chain) was found in a study of blood T cell repertoires in COVID-19. Source study methods: It was from reference gene primer amplification that nucleated cell counts were estimated. Here immunoSEQ multiplex PCR was the method, and the copy in TCRdb shows in-frame clones only, minus some. Clone size and V and J calls were adopted from that table, with D and trimming inferred from the DNA. Seen here are about 670,000 clones, about 90% observed once, and the top ten hold about 0.24%. CDR1 is ENHRY, CDR2 SYGVKD, per germline. V was cut by 4 bases and J by 12 bases, with 13 bases left in between. This CDR3 comprises 13 residues.

The sample comprised peripheral blood. This receptor was identified in a woman younger than 35 with acute or convalescent COVID-19. The chain is built from TRBV10-3 and TRBJ1-6, with D perhaps TRBD1 (6 bases). The CDR3 here is CAISGRTDLPLHF. DNA of the CDR3: TGTGCCATCAGTGGACGGACAGACTTACCCCTCCACTTT.